Presented here are 17 T cell receptor beta chains from one specimen sequenced in a study of blood T cell repertoires in COVID-19 (dated by TCRdb to 2020 to 2021). Libraries were made using the immunoSEQ multiplex PCR assay. The table comes from immuneACCESS by way of TCRdb, which keeps in-frame sequences with V and J called. Part of the clones is missing from these tables; in studies checked, under half for an unresolved V gene and the rest for unknown reasons. In this sample the table shows 65,000 to 90,000 clones, 65% to 85% of which occur a single time. The ten largest clones add up to 16% of the sample. The sample taken for sequencing was peripheral blood. The receptors originated from a man in his sixties or seventies with active or convalescent COVID-19.

This sequence joins TRBV29-1 and TRBJ2-3; TRBD1 is a possible D gene (5 bases). Per the germline V gene, CDR1 is SQVTM and CDR2 is ANQGSEA. V was trimmed by 7 bases and J by 3 bases, leaving 8 bases between them. This CDR3 region has 11 residues. This chain's CDR3 is CSGRQTDTQYF. CDR3 DNA: TGCAGCGGGAGACAGACAGATACGCAGTATTTT.

The table lists this clone with a few counts. CDR3 residues: CASSQDRRGGYTF. In nucleotides, the CDR3 is TGTGCCAGCAGCCAAGATCGCAGGGGTGGCTACACCTTC. The V and J genes are TRBV3-1 (or the pseudogene TRBV3-2) and TRBJ1-2; perhaps TRBD1 as D (6 bases). V was pared by 0 bases and J by 7 bases, with 9 bases between. The V gene's germline CDR1 is LGHDT and CDR2 YNNKEL (reference sequence). This CDR3 has 13 residues.

This clone was recorded only once. The genes are TRBV5-1 and TRBJ2-5; perhaps TRBD2 as D (7 bases). Trimming stripped 6 bases from V and 4 bases from J, with 19 bases between. From germline, CDR1 is SGHRS and CDR2 YFSETQ. This CDR3 spans 15 amino acids. The CDR3, as DNA: TGCGCCAGCACGCCTGGGGGCGGGGGTGGAGAGACCCAGTACTTC. Its protein product is CASTPGGGGGETQYF.

V is TRBV9 and J is TRBJ1-2, with a weak D call TRBD1 (5 bases). The germline V and J ends were trimmed by 2 bases and 8 bases, with 16 bases remaining between them. The CDR3 loop spans 14 amino acids. CDR1 and CDR2 from the germline V gene are SGDLS and YYNGEE. The CDR3 reads CASSVSGQGGGYTF. CDR3 sequence (DNA): TGTGCCAGCAGCGTGAGTGGCCAGGGCGGCGGCTACACCTTC.

The V and J genes are TRBV6-5 and TRBJ2-3; D call uncertain. Trimming took 7 bases from V and 4 from J, leaving 9 bases between them. This CDR3 contains 12 residues. In germline, CDR1 is MNHEY, CDR2 SVGAGI. The CDR3 bases are TGTGCCAGCATCTCCTCCTCAGATACGCAGTATTTT. Protein: CASISSSDTQYF.

The CDR3 region has the DNA TGTGCCAGCAGCACACCAGTGTTTGCAACTAATGAAAAACTGTTTTTT. Encoded protein: CASSTPVFATNEKLFF. V gene TRBV28 combines with J gene TRBJ1-4, with D unclear. V was cut by 6 bases and J by 0 bases, with 14 bases left in between. The germline gives CDR1 MDHEN, CDR2 SYDVKM. This CDR3 has 16 residues.

This rearrangement joins TRBV29-1 to TRBJ1-1; possible D gene TRBD1, 6 bases. The CDR3 loop spans 13 amino acids. The germline V gene has CDR1 SQVTM and CDR2 ANQGSEA. The CDR3 DNA reads TGCAGTGGGGGGGGCCATTATAACACTGAAGCTTTCTTT. Amino acid sequence: CSGGGHYNTEAFF.

V usage is TRBV6-4 and J usage is TRBJ1-2, with unresolved D. CDR1 MRHNA and CDR2 SNTAGT come from the germline V gene. V lost 6 bases, J lost 10 bases, and 18 bases lay in between. The CDR3 totals 13 residues. CDR3 amino acids: CASRGTTGEVYTF. The CDR3 DNA reads as TGTGCCAGCAGAGGCACCACCGGAGAGGTCTACACCTTC.

The V call is TRBV29-1, the J call TRBJ2-7; maybe TRBD2 (6 bases). CDR3 length: 14 amino acids. The germline V and J ends were trimmed by 0 bases and 4 bases, with 13 bases remaining between them. Germline V gene lookup returns CDR1 SQVTM and CDR2 ANQGSEA. The CDR3 nucleotides are TGCAGCGTTGAAGATCGGGAGTTGGGGTACGAGCAGTACTTC. It translates to CSVEDRELGYEQYF.

The chain has TRBV2 and TRBJ2-3; 8 positions match TRBD1. The CDR3 sequence is 14 residues long. Germline CDR1 is SNHLY and CDR2 is FYNNEI. J lost 3 bases, V lost 6 bases, and 5 bases had no gene match. DNA for the CDR3: TGTGCCAGCAGGATGGACAGGGAAACAGATACGCAGTATTTT. It specifies CASRMDRETDTQYF.

This clone was seen only once. The CDR3 nucleotides are TGTGCCAGCAGCCAAGACCTTAATAAAGCGGGAAAACTGTTTTTT. It encodes CASSQDLNKAGKLFF. The rearrangement joins TRBV3-1 (or the pseudogene TRBV3-2) to TRBJ1-4; D is ambiguous. This CDR3 region has 15 residues. CDR1 is LGHDT and CDR2 is YNNKEL in the germline V gene (reference sequence). The germline V and J ends were trimmed by 0 bases and 10 bases, with 15 bases remaining between them.

The count of this clone is one. The V gene is TRBV6-5, the J gene TRBJ2-3, with D possibly matching TRBD2 (5 bases). Germline CDR1 reads MNHEY; CDR2 reads SVGAGI. CDR3 length equals 15 residues. V shed 5 bases and J shed 3 bases, with 15 bases lying between them. The CDR3 coding sequence is TGTGCCAGCAGTCTGCGGGCAGGCCGGACAGATACGCAGTATTTT. It codes for CASSLRAGRTDTQYF.

The J gene is TRBJ1-1, the V gene TRBV28; D gene ambiguous. Germline V gives CDR1 MDHEN, CDR2 SYDVKM. The CDR3 is 15 amino acids. The V end was cut by 5 bases, the J end by 0 bases, with 13 bases between. In DNA form, the CDR3 reads TGTGCCAGCAGTCCCGGGTCGGCAATGAACACTGAAGCTTTCTTT. It encodes CASSPGSAMNTEAFF.

The gene calls are TRBV5-6 and TRBJ1-4; D perhaps matches TRBD1 (6 bases). The CDR3 spans 14 residues. Germline CDR1 is SGHDT and CDR2 is YYEEEE. Trimming left V 6 bases short and J 8 bases short, with 17 bases between. The CDR3 spells CASNLRGTGEKLFF. The CDR3 region has the DNA TGTGCCAGCAACTTAAGGGGGACGGGGGAAAAACTGTTTTTT.

This clone was detected a few times. The rearrangement uses TRBV6-5 and TRBJ1-4; 8 positions match TRBD1. Germline-derived CDR1 and CDR2 are MNHEY and SVGAGI. The CDR3 has 14 residues. J gave up 6 bases and V 8 bases, and 8 bases lay outside the gene matches. DNA of the CDR3: TGTGCCAGCCAGGTCGGCAGGGGGCATGAAAAACTGTTTTTT. This translates into CASQVGRGHEKLFF.

The CDR3 region is CASSVGWDQPQHF. DNA of the CDR3: TGTGCCAGCAGTGTGGGCTGGGATCAGCCCCAGCATTTT. J is TRBJ1-5 and V is TRBV2; D not resolved. The CDR3 is 13 residues long. V was cut by 4 bases and J by 5 bases, with 9 bases left in between. The germline V gene encodes CDR1 SNHLY and CDR2 FYNNEI. The whole variable domain, filled in from reference TRBV2 and TRBJ1-5, reads EPEVTQTPSHQVTQMGQEVILRCVPISNHLYFYWYRQILGQKVEFLVSFYNNEISEKSEIFDDQFSVERPDGSNFTLKIRSTKLEDSAMYFCASSVGWDQPQHFGDGTRLSIL.

In regard to this clone: At one boundary the junction diverges from the germline segment, which might be a read error. The chain joins TRBV7-7 to TRBJ2-1, with 10 bases identical to TRBD1. Per the germline V gene, CDR1 is SSHAT and CDR2 is FNYEAQ (reference sequence). This CDR3 is built from 15 residues. The DNA for the CDR3 is TGTGCTAGCAGCCCCAGACAGGGGGCGGCAAATGAGCAGTTCTTC. Amino acids: CASSPRQGAANEQFF.